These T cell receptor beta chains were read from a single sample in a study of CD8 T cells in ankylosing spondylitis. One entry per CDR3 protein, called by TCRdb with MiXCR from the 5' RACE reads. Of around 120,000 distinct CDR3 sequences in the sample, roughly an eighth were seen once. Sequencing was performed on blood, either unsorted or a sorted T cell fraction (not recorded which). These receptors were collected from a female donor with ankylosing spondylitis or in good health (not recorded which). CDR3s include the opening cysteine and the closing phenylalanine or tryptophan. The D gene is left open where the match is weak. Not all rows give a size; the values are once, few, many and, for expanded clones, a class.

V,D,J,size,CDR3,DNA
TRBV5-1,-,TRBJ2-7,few,CASSTQGGGEQYF,TGCGCCAGCAGCACGCAGGGTGGCGGGGAGCAGTACTTC
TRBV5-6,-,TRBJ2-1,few,CASSLMENEQFF,TGTGCCAGCAGCTTGATGGAGAATGAGCAGTTCTTC
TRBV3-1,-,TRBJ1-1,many,CASKGRLDTEAFF,TGTGCCAGTAAGGGGAGGTTGGACACTGAAGCTTTCTTT
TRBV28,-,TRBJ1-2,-,CASSSNIGVWYYGYTF,TGTGCCAGCAGTTCCAACATCGGGGTTTGGTACTATGGCTACACCTTC
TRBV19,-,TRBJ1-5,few,CASSILQGQPQHF,TGTGCCAGTAGTATCTTACAGGGACAGCCCCAGCATTTT
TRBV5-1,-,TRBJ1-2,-,CASSLNLGNYGYTF,TGCGCCAGCAGCTTGAACCTGGGGAACTATGGCTACACCTTC
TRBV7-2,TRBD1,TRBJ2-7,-,CASSILGQGFGEQYF,TGTGCCAGCAGCATACTGGGACAGGGCTTTGGCGAGCAGTACTTC
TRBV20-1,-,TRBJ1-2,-,CSASAQGLANYGYTF,TGCAGTGCTAGTGCCCAGGGCCTAGCTAACTATGGCTACACCTTC
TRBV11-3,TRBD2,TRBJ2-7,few,CASSLFSGISYEQYF,TGTGCCAGCAGCCTTTTTAGCGGGATCTCCTACGAGCAGTACTTC
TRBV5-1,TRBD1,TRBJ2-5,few,CASSLTGTGTETQYF,TGCGCCAGCAGCCTGACCGGGACAGGGACTGAGACCCAGTACTTC
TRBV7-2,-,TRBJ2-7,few,CASSLGTHEQYF,TGTGCCAGCAGCTTAGGTACCCACGAGCAGTACTTC